Reported below is one T cell receptor (beta chain). Antigen unknown. The assay was immunoSEQ multiplex PCR, and TCRdb's table has in-frame clones only and misses some. Among about 670,000 clones listed, less than 80% were seen once. The CDR3 extends over 18 amino acids. Germline CDR1 and CDR2: LNHDA and SQIVND (reference sequence). The V segment lost 5 bases and the J segment 3 bases; nucleotides outside the gene matches: 12. The source of the sample is a study of shared clonotypes between healthy human individuals. Study results and limitations: A handful of donors showed sharing of approximately 5% of naive CD4 clonotypes. It was the non-shared clonotypes that had lower generation probabilities than clonotypes shared by all four donors. It was anticipated that sequencing depth would influence how many clonotypes donors shared.

This chain connects TRBV19 to TRBJ2-6; TRBD2 matches 8 bases. The receptor was derived from a woman aged 30 to 39 in good health. The sample comprised memory CD4+ T cells sorted from blood. Specified subset: CD45RA-negative fraction. CDR3 protein: CASSGPRRAGGGANVLTF. DNA for the CDR3: TGTGCCAGTAGTGGCCCCCGTCGGGCGGGAGGTGGGGCCAACGTCCTGACTTTC.